The clone carrying this T cell receptor (beta chain) was seen ten or more times. This record belongs to a study of regulatory T cells in long-lasting Graves disease. HTBI primers from iRepertoire and Arm-PCR of CDR3 regions yielded the TCR beta libraries. MiXCR, applied by TCRdb to the multiplex PCR reads, yields one record per CDR3 protein. The sample lists 410,000 or so distinct CDR3 sequences, 14% to 15% occurring once. Time point meaning: newly diagnosed GD, antithyroid drugs for less than 3 months. The TCR library was made from RNA that had been extracted from PBMCs in TRIzol. This CDR3 comprises 15 residues. The V and J ends lost 6 bases and 4 bases, in that order; junction bases with no gene match: 6. The same specimen was also included in a second study, on T cells in Graves' hyperthyroidism and ophthalmopathy. That work contributes: Ophthalmopathy was separated from stable hyperthyroidism by a 13 V-J model.

V gene TRBV12-3 or TRBV12-4 combines with J gene TRBJ2-1; TRBD2 matches 10 bases. The clonotype comes from a woman in her 30s with Graves disease. The sample here was peripheral blood mononuclear cells (PBMCs), taken at new diagnosis, from a patient treated with antithyroid drugs. CDR3 protein: CASRPPSGGYNEQFF. CDR3 DNA sequence: TGTGCCAGCAGACCTCCTAGCGGGGGATACAATGAGCAGTTCTTC.